This T cell receptor beta chain comes out of a study of CD8 T cells in Susac syndrome. The overall study: Clinical remission applied to 8 or 9 sequenced Susac syndrome patients, and roughly six had active disease.

An amount of RNA that ranged from roughly 0.45 to 1 ug was reverse transcribed with random hexamers. It was immunoSEQ multiplex PCR that amplified TCR beta CDR3 across 54 Vbeta and 13 Jbeta. In TCRdb, the immunoSEQ multiplex PCR reads were re-called with MiXCR into one record per CDR3 protein. The data show tens of thousands of distinct CDR3 sequences, roughly 96% seen once. As regards this clonotype: Its antigen is unidentified.

CDR1 is SGHDN and CDR2 is FVKESK in the germline V gene. There are 13 residues in the CDR3. Trimming took off 4 bases at V and 6 bases at J, with 10 bases between the two ends. Study results and caveats: The greatest CD8+ clonal expansion in Susac occurred in TEMRA cells and in active patients.

In contrast to the negatively isolated CD8+ and CD4+ T cells, TEMRA cells were FACS-enriched. This sequence originates from a human donor with Susac syndrome. The chain employs TRBV14 and TRBJ1-5, with D perhaps TRBD1 (5 bases). Material for sequencing was CD8+ T cells from PBMCs. In DNA form, the CDR3 reads TGTGCCAGCAGCCGGGGCCCAGGTCAGCCCCAGCATTTT. It yields the protein CASSRGPGQPQHF.